A single sample is the source of the 21 T cell receptor beta chains below, sequenced in a study of T-cell memory formation after mild COVID-19. TCRdb re-analysed the 5' RACE reads in MiXCR, keeping a single row per CDR3 protein. The sample comprises about 270,000 distinct CDR3 sequences, approximately 19% of which are singletons, and roughly 24% rests with the top ten. Sequenced: PBMCs or a T cell subset sorted from them (not recorded which). The receptor source for this set is a man aged 18 to 29 who had mild COVID-19 (a few samples of this study predate the infection). Cell type and time point are not known.

The chain joins TRBV5-1 to TRBJ2-5; D might be TRBD2 (5 bases). Germline CDR1 is SGHRS and CDR2 is YFSETQ. The CDR3 runs to 14 residues. V was clipped by 5 bases and J by 2 bases, with 13 bases between them. CDR3 sequence reads: CASRFGRGQETQYF. The CDR3 DNA follows: TGCGCCAGCAGGTTTGGACGGGGACAAGAGACCCAGTACTTC.

This clonotype was detected only a few times. The chain combines TRBV28 with TRBJ1-6, with D unresolved. This CDR3 spans 12 amino acids. Germline CDR1 and CDR2: MDHEN and SYDVKM. Trimming pared 11 bases from V and 8 bases from J, leaving 13 bases between. The CDR3 sequence is CAARTRHSPLHF. CDR3 nucleotides: TGTGCCGCTCGGACTCGGCATTCACCCCTCCACTTT.

This chain uses TRBV11-2 with TRBJ1-1; D unresolved. V was pared by 1 base and J by 4 bases, with 7 bases between. This CDR3 is 13 amino acids long. From germline, CDR1 is SGHAT and CDR2 FQNNGV. CDR3 in amino acids: CASSLGHATEAFF. The DNA for the CDR3 is TGTGCCAGCAGCTTAGGTCACGCCACTGAAGCTTTCTTT.

This clonotype was counted a few times. The chain carries TRBV2 and TRBJ2-1; D not certain. The CDR3 contains 10 residues. V was cut by 8 bases and J by 6 bases, with 5 bases left in between. Germline assignment: CDR1 SNHLY and CDR2 FYNNEI. CDR3: CASWGNEQFF. The CDR3 bases are TGTGCCAGCTGGGGCAATGAGCAGTTCTTC.

This clonotype appeared a few times. V and J are TRBV5-1 and TRBJ2-3; 10 nucleotides line up with TRBD2. The germline V gene encodes CDR1 SGHRS and CDR2 YFSETQ. Germline trimming cut 2 bases from V and 6 bases from J; bases unmatched to any gene: 6. CDR3 length equals 15 residues. The CDR3 DNA reads as TGCGCCAGCAGCTTAAGGACTAGCGGTGAGGATACGCAGTATTTT. Its translation is CASSLRTSGEDTQYF.

The rearrangement joins TRBV4-3 to TRBJ2-5; D is ambiguous. Trimming shortened V by 5 bases and J by 3 bases, and 10 bases separated the two germline ends. The CDR3 runs 13 residues. Germline lookup yields CDR1 LGHNA and CDR2 YSLEER. This CDR3 is CASSSGMKETQYF. DNA for the CDR3: TGCGCCAGCAGCTCAGGCATGAAAGAGACCCAGTACTTC.

This clonotype was seen more than once but under ten times. This rearrangement joins TRBV7-6 to TRBJ1-5, with D perhaps matching TRBD1 (5 bases). Per germline, CDR1 SGHVS and CDR2 FNYEAQ. This CDR3 region has 14 residues. Deletions cut 0 bases from V and 7 bases from J, with 10 bases between. The CDR3 protein is CASSLAGTGQPQHF. CDR3 in DNA: TGTGCCAGCAGCTTAGCAGGGACCGGGCAGCCCCAGCATTTT.

V and J are TRBV6-2 or TRBV6-3 and TRBJ1-5, with 10 bases fitting TRBD1. CDR3 size: 14 residues. The V and J ends lost 7 bases and 4 bases, in that order; junction bases with no gene match: 4. CDR1 is MNHEY, CDR2 SVGEGT, per germline. CDR3 region: CASMDRGWNQPQHF. The CDR3 DNA reads TGTGCCAGCATGGACAGGGGGTGGAATCAGCCCCAGCATTTT.

The genes are TRBV20-1 and TRBJ2-3; maybe TRBD2 (7 bases). CDR3 size: 13 residues. Trimming shortened V by 3 bases and J by 4 bases, and 11 bases separated the two germline ends. Germline CDR1 is DFQATT and CDR2 is SNEGSKA (reference sequence). In DNA form, the CDR3 reads TGCAGTGCTAGTGGGGGGGCCTCAGATACGCAGTATTTT. The encoded protein is CSASGGASDTQYF.

This clonotype was seen a few times. The chain carries TRBV7-2 and TRBJ1-6; D ambiguous. The CDR3 is 13 residues long. V was trimmed by 3 bases and J by 5 bases, leaving 5 bases between them. Germline values: CDR1 SGHTA, CDR2 FQGNSA. CDR3 protein: CASSLRNNSPLHF. The CDR3 nucleotides read TGTGCCAGCAGCTTGAGAAATAATTCACCCCTCCACTTT.

The V call is TRBV28, the J call TRBJ2-5; perhaps D is TRBD1 or TRBD2 (5 bases each). CDR1 is MDHEN, CDR2 SYDVKM, per germline. The CDR3 totals 15 residues. The germline V and J ends were trimmed by 6 bases and 0 bases, with 14 bases remaining between them. The CDR3 bases are TGTGCCAGCAGGGGACCCAGGGAATACCAAGAGACCCAGTACTTC. It encodes CASRGPREYQETQYF.

The genes are TRBV6-2 or TRBV6-3 and TRBJ2-5; 7 bases fit TRBD1. V lost 6 bases and J lost 0; bases outside the gene matches: 7. The CDR3 has 15 amino acids. Germline V gene sequence: CDR1 MNHEY, CDR2 SVGEGT. The chain's CDR3 is CASRPGQLHQETQYF. The CDR3, as DNA: TGTGCCAGCAGACCGGGACAGCTGCACCAAGAGACCCAGTACTTC.

This clonotype was seen ten or more times. The CDR3 region has the DNA TGCGCCAGCAGCTTGGTTTTAGGGGCGGACACTGAAGCTTTCTTT. Translated: CASSLVLGADTEAFF. The chain has TRBV5-1 and TRBJ1-1; D might be TRBD1 (5 bases). This CDR3 contains 15 residues. Trimming pared 0 bases from V and 3 bases from J, leaving 12 bases between. From germline, CDR1 is SGHRS and CDR2 YFSETQ.

This clonotype showed up just a few times. This sequence joins TRBV5-1 and TRBJ2-1, with D uncertain. Germline V lookup: CDR1 SGHRS, CDR2 YFSETQ. The CDR3 is 14 residues long. Trimming removed 9 bases at V and 5 bases at J, with 18 bases between. The CDR3, as DNA: TGCGCCACCCGGTCTCTACAGCCCGACAATGAGCAGTTCTTC. Protein product: CATRSLQPDNEQFF.

The V call is TRBV10-3, the J call TRBJ2-5; TRBD2 might be the D (6 bases). V was shortened by 4 bases and J by 5 bases, with 14 bases between the two germline ends. CDR3 length: 14 amino acids. In germline, CDR1 is ENHRY, CDR2 SYGVKD. The CDR3 bases are TGTGCCATCAGTGGAGACGGACTAAGCGAGACCCAGTACTTC. Amino acids: CAISGDGLSETQYF.

The rearrangement links TRBV2 to TRBJ1-4; 8 bases are a match to TRBD1. Germline-derived CDR1 and CDR2 are SNHLY and FYNNEI. CDR3 length: 13 residues. Losses at the gene ends were 11 bases for V and 6 bases for J; bases not matched to a gene: 8. CDR3 sequence: CAGGQGNDEKLFF. The CDR3 nucleotides read TGTGCCGGTGGACAGGGTAATGATGAAAAACTGTTTTTT.

The rearrangement joins TRBV6-2 or TRBV6-3 to TRBJ2-1; 11 nucleotides align to TRBD2. The CDR3 has 15 amino acids. In germline, CDR1 is MNHEY, CDR2 SVGEGT. The V segment lost 3 bases and the J segment 5 bases; nucleotides outside the gene matches: 3. CDR3 bases: TGTGCCAGCAGTTATCGACTAGCGGGAAACAATGAGCAGTTCTTC. Translating it yields CASSYRLAGNNEQFF.

V gene TRBV7-3 combines with J gene TRBJ2-7, with no clear D. V was pared by 0 bases and J by 0 bases, with 6 bases between. Looked up from germline, CDR1 is SGHTA and CDR2 is FQGTGA. CDR3 length: 14 residues. CDR3: CASSLTPASYEQYF. The CDR3 nucleotides are TGTGCCAGCAGCTTAACTCCGGCCTCCTACGAGCAGTACTTC.

The chain is built from TRBV12-3 or TRBV12-4 and TRBJ2-3; D call uncertain. The CDR3 is 14 residues long. V was pared by 2 bases and J by 3 bases, with 9 bases between. The CDR3 protein is CASSLSFGTDTQYF. The CDR3 DNA reads as TGTGCCAGCAGTTTATCCTTCGGGACAGATACGCAGTATTTT.

There are a few counts of this clonotype. The chain recombines TRBV25-1 with TRBJ2-2; either TRBD1 or TRBD2 may supply D (6 bases each). This CDR3 comprises 16 residues. Deletions cut 5 bases from V and 0 bases from J, with 13 bases between. Germline assignment: CDR1 MGHDK and CDR2 SYGVNS. The CDR3 region has the DNA TGTGCCAGCAGTCTAGGGGGACTTTCGAACACCGGGGAGCTGTTTTTT. This translates into CASSLGGLSNTGELFF. Combining the CDR3 with reference TRBV25-1 and TRBJ2-2 gives the whole variable domain EADIYQTPRYLVIGTGKKITLECSQTMGHDKMYWYQQDPGMELHLIHYSYGVNSTEKGDLSSESTVSRIRTEHFPLTLESARPSHTSQYLCASSLGGLSNTGELFFGEGSRLTVL.

The chain couples TRBV7-8 to TRBJ1-3, with a possible D match to TRBD1 (6 bases). CDR1 is SGHVS, CDR2 FQNEAQ, per germline. V shed 0 bases and J shed 4 bases, with 13 bases lying between them. The CDR3 has 16 residues. The CDR3 protein is CASSLASRGLGNTIYF. The CDR3 DNA is TGTGCCAGCAGCTTAGCGTCCAGGGGATTAGGAAACACCATATATTTT.